Below are 8 T cell receptor beta chains sequenced from a single sample in a study of blood T cell repertoires in COVID-19. The repertoire was sequenced with immunoSEQ multiplex PCR; TCRdb's copy has only in-frame clones and lacks some. The table records some 150,000 clones, approximately 88% of them present only once. Sequencing used peripheral blood. The source of these receptors is a woman aged 45-59 years with acute or convalescent COVID-19.

The chain carries TRBV4-1 and TRBJ2-7, with D tentatively TRBD2 (7 bases). The CDR3 spans 15 residues. The V gene lost 1 base and the J gene lost 6 bases, with 16 bases spanning the gap. Germline loops: CDR1 MGHRA, CDR2 YSYEKL. The chain's CDR3 is CASSQGGGDPREQYF. The CDR3 coding sequence is TGCGCCAGCAGCCAAGGAGGGGGGGACCCCCGCGAGCAGTACTTC.

This clone has a single count. This chain's CDR3 is CASSFTDFTNTEAFF. CDR3 DNA: TGCGCCAGCAGCTTTACTGACTTTACCAACACTGAAGCTTTCTTT. J is TRBJ1-1 and V is TRBV5-1; D is unclear. The CDR3 is 15 residues long. Germline-derived CDR1 and CDR2 are SGHRS and YFSETQ. Trimming took 2 bases from V and 2 from J, leaving 13 bases between them. Looking up the rest from reference TRBV5-1 and TRBJ1-1 gives the full variable domain: KAGVTQTPRYLIKTRGQQVTLSCSPISGHRSVSWYQQTPGQGLQFLFEYFSETQRNKGNFPGRFSGRQFSNSRSEMNVSTLELGDSALYLCASSFTDFTNTEAFFGQGTRLTVV.

The chain joins TRBV11-3 to TRBJ2-1; 7 nucleotides match TRBD2. Unmatched junction bases numbered 8, after V lost 4 bases and J lost 8 bases. Germline V gene data show CDR1 as SGHNT and CDR2 as YENEEA. The CDR3 contains 14 residues. CDR3 nucleotides: TGTGCCAGCAGCTCAGGACTAGTTTCCCATGAGCAGTTCTTC. Translation gives CASSSGLVSHEQFF.

The chain joins TRBV25-1 to TRBJ1-3; D ambiguous. The CDR3 has 12 residues. With 3 bases removed from V and 6 bases from J, the gap between germline ends came to 6 bases. The germline V gene has CDR1 MGHDK and CDR2 SYGVNS. As DNA, the CDR3 is TGTGCCAGCAGTGATTCCATAAACACCATATATTTT. It is translated as CASSDSINTIYF.

The rearrangement uses TRBV7-9 and TRBJ2-1; 7 nucleotides line up with TRBD2. Germline values: CDR1 SEHNR, CDR2 FQNEAQ (reference sequence). This CDR3 is 16 amino acids long. The V and J ends lost 3 bases and 4 bases, in that order; junction bases with no gene match: 9. The chain's CDR3 is CASSFPGGGRYNEQFF. Here the CDR3 DNA reads TGTGCCAGCAGCTTCCCCGGGGGAGGGAGGTACAATGAGCAGTTCTTC.

V usage is TRBV11-3 and J usage is TRBJ2-7; possible D gene TRBD2, 7 bases. Between the trimmed V and J ends, which lost 8 bases and 3 bases, there was a span of 20 bases. CDR1 is SGHNT and CDR2 is YENEEA in the germline V gene. The CDR3 extends over 15 amino acids. The CDR3 nucleotides are TGTGCCAGCCGTAAAGGGGGGGGCCCCAGCTACGAGCAGTACTTC. Translating gives CASRKGGGPSYEQYF.

The chain combines TRBV6-2 or TRBV6-3 with TRBJ1-2; D uncertain. Germline CDR1 reads MNHEY; CDR2 reads SVGEGT. V lost 3 bases and J 8 bases, leaving 7 bases between the germline ends. This CDR3 has 11 residues. CDR3 bases: TGTGCCAGCAGTTATGGGAGCGGCTACACCTTC. As protein: CASSYGSGYTF.

The V gene is TRBV19, the J gene TRBJ1-2; possibly TRBD1 for D (6 bases). V was trimmed by 9 bases and J by 6 bases, leaving 17 bases between them. The germline V gene encodes CDR1 LNHDA and CDR2 SQIVND (reference sequence). There are 13 residues in the CDR3. In DNA, the CDR3 is TGTGCCAGCAGGAAGGACAGTCTGGATGGCTACACCTTC. Its translation is CASRKDSLDGYTF. Combining the CDR3 with reference TRBV19 and TRBJ1-2 gives the whole variable domain DGGITQSPKYLFRKEGQNVTLSCEQNLNHDAMYWYRQDPGQGLRLIYYSQIVNDFQKGDIAEGYSVSREKKESFPLTVTSAQKNPTAFYLCASRKDSLDGYTFGSGTRLTVV.